Presented here are 23 T cell receptor beta chains from one specimen sequenced in a study of blood T cell repertoires in COVID-19 (dated by TCRdb to 2018 to 2020). Receptors were amplified or captured by the immunoSEQ multiplex PCR assay. The table comes from immuneACCESS by way of TCRdb, which keeps in-frame sequences with V and J called. Part of the clones is missing from these tables; in studies checked, under half for an unresolved V gene and the rest for unknown reasons. The sample table holds under 300,000 clones, of which roughly 90% were seen once. The ten largest make up 2.2% of the sample. Sample: peripheral blood. The receptors shown here come from a man younger than 45 who had recovered from COVID-19.

The chain carries TRBV3-1 (or the pseudogene TRBV3-2) and TRBJ1-1; D not resolved. CDR1 and CDR2 from the germline V gene are LGHDT and YNNKEL (reference sequence). This CDR3 is 14 amino acids long. V was trimmed by 2 bases and J by 0 bases, leaving 7 bases between them. Here the CDR3 reads CASSQLAVNTEAFF. CDR3 bases: TGTGCCAGCAGCCAACTAGCAGTGAACACTGAAGCTTTCTTT.

The CDR3 DNA follows: TGTGCCAGCAGTGAAGCTGAGACAGGGCCAGGAAGAACGCGGGAGCCCCAGCATTTT. The encoded protein is CASSEAETGPGRTREPQHF. V and J are TRBV6-1 and TRBJ1-5, with 7 bases fitting TRBD1. Trimming at V came to 0 bases and at J to 8 bases, leaving 19 bases not matched to a gene. This CDR3 is 19 amino acids long. From germline, CDR1 is MNHNS and CDR2 SASEGT.

The chain joins TRBV6-2 or TRBV6-3 to TRBJ1-5; a possible D gene is TRBD1 (5 bases). V gave up 6 bases and J gave up 6 bases, with 9 bases separating them. The CDR3 length is 12 residues. Germline-derived CDR1 and CDR2 are MNHEY and SVGEGT. The CDR3 sequence is CASSPGGQPQHF. As DNA, the CDR3 is TGTGCCAGCAGCCCGGGGGGTCAGCCCCAGCATTTT.

The genes are TRBV27 and TRBJ2-1; 7 bases match TRBD1. This CDR3 is built from 16 residues. The germline gives CDR1 MNHEY, CDR2 SMNVEV (reference sequence). With V trimmed by 0 bases and J by 1 base, 3 bases remained unmatched. In DNA, the CDR3 is TGTGCCAGCAGTTTATCCTCCAGGGGGTCCTACAATGAGCAGTTCTTC. Translating it yields CASSLSSRGSYNEQFF.

The gene calls are TRBV5-1 and TRBJ2-2, with TRBD1 matching 9 bases. CDR3 length: 14 amino acids. The V and J ends lost 7 bases and 7 bases, in that order; junction bases with no gene match: 8. Germline values: CDR1 SGHRS, CDR2 YFSETQ. The CDR3: CASGMTGGIGELFF. The CDR3, as DNA: TGCGCCAGCGGTATGACAGGGGGTATCGGGGAGCTGTTTTTT.

This chain links TRBV11-2 with TRBJ2-7; the D is unclear. The CDR3 loop spans 12 amino acids. CDR1 is SGHAT, CDR2 FQNNGV, per germline. Deletions cut 1 base from V and 4 bases from J, with 5 bases between. CDR3 coding DNA: TGTGCCAGCAGCTTAGCAGATTACGAGCAGTACTTC. Its protein product is CASSLADYEQYF.

The rearrangement joins TRBV6-1 to TRBJ2-7; 9 bases agree with TRBD1. Germline V gene lookup returns CDR1 MNHNS and CDR2 SASEGT. The length of the CDR3 is 14 residues. The V and J ends lost 6 bases and 0 bases, in that order; junction bases with no gene match: 3. Here the CDR3 reads CASRGQGSSYEQYF. Written as DNA, the CDR3 is TGTGCCAGCAGGGGACAGGGAAGCTCCTACGAGCAGTACTTC.

The V and J genes are TRBV7-2 and TRBJ2-1; possible D gene TRBD2, 5 bases. Germline CDR1 reads SGHTA; CDR2 reads FQGNSA. V was clipped by 5 bases and J by 0 bases, with 17 bases between them. The CDR3 has 17 amino acids. CDR3 in amino acids: CASSLKTTRSSYNEQFF. The CDR3 nucleotides are TGTGCCAGCAGCCTGAAGACCACTAGGTCCTCCTACAATGAGCAGTTCTTC.

V is TRBV18 and J is TRBJ2-1; a weak D match, TRBD1 (6 bases). The V end lost 8 bases, the J end lost 0 bases, and 14 bases lay between the germline ends. Germline CDR1 and CDR2: KGHSH and LQKENI. The CDR3 is 15 residues long. The CDR3 loop is CASLRGTTSYNEQFF. CDR3 bases: TGTGCCAGCCTCCGAGGGACAACCTCCTACAATGAGCAGTTCTTC.

The chain combines TRBV13 with TRBJ1-6; maybe TRBD1 (5 bases). With 4 bases removed from V and 10 bases from J, the gap between germline ends came to 14 bases. Germline loops: CDR1 PRHDT, CDR2 FYEKMQ (reference sequence). The CDR3 covers 14 residues. The CDR3, as DNA: TGTGCCAGCAGCTCCCGCAGGGTAGAGTCACCCCTCCACTTT. Amino acid sequence: CASSSRRVESPLHF.

This clone occurred once. The rearrangement links TRBV5-6 to TRBJ2-7; TRBD1 aligns across 7 bases. The J segment lost 3 bases and the V segment lost 4 bases, leaving 10 bases of the junction unmatched. The CDR3 is 15 residues long. Germline V gene sequence: CDR1 SGHDT, CDR2 YYEEEE. The chain's CDR3 is CASSHRKGGSYEQYF. The CDR3 DNA reads TGTGCCAGCAGCCACCGTAAAGGGGGCAGCTACGAGCAGTACTTC.

The rearrangement uses TRBV3-1 (or the pseudogene TRBV3-2) and TRBJ1-5; perhaps TRBD1 as D (5 bases). V lost 1 base to trimming and J lost 7 bases, with 17 bases between them. The CDR3 contains 16 residues. Germline CDR1 and CDR2: LGHDT and YNNKEL (reference sequence). The CDR3 sequence is CASSQVAGLQNQPQHF. The CDR3 bases are TGTGCCAGCAGCCAAGTTGCAGGGCTCCAAAACCAGCCCCAGCATTTT.

V usage is TRBV7-2 and J usage is TRBJ2-2, with a tentative D call TRBD1 (5 bases). CDR3 length equals 16 residues. CDR1 is SGHTA, CDR2 FQGNSA, per germline. The V end lost 1 base, the J end lost 1 base, and 10 bases lay between the germline ends. The CDR3 reads CASSLGGQGNTGELFF. The CDR3 DNA reads TGTGCCAGCAGCTTAGGGGGCCAGGGGAACACCGGGGAGCTGTTTTTT.

This clone came up once. CDR3 in amino acids: CASSLDTRGLNTEAFF. The CDR3 DNA follows: TGTGCCAGCAGCTTAGATACCCGGGGTCTGAACACTGAAGCTTTCTTT. The chain has TRBV11-2 and TRBJ1-1; D call uncertain. The V and J ends lost 0 bases and 0 bases respectively, with 11 bases between them. The CDR3 has 16 residues. CDR1 and CDR2 (germline): SGHAT, FQNNGV. Variable domain in full (rest from reference TRBV11-2 and TRBJ1-1): EAGVAQSPRYKIIEKRQSVAFWCNPISGHATLYWYQQILGQGPKLLIQFQNNGVVDDSQLPKDRFSAERLKGVDSTLKIQPAKLEDSAVYLCASSLDTRGLNTEAFFGQGTRLTVV.

This clone was seen once. The rearrangement links TRBV19 to TRBJ1-2, with D unclear. Per germline, CDR1 LNHDA and CDR2 SQIVND (reference sequence). The length of the CDR3 is 15 residues. Trimming shortened V by 4 bases and J by 2 bases, and 14 bases separated the two germline ends. CDR3 in amino acids: CASSTIPGENYGYTF. The CDR3 nucleotides are TGTGCCAGTAGTACCATCCCCGGGGAGAACTATGGCTACACCTTC.

V and J are TRBV7-2 and TRBJ1-4; D perhaps matches TRBD1 (6 bases). The germline V and J ends were trimmed by 5 bases and 6 bases, with 13 bases remaining between them. The germline V gene has CDR1 SGHTA and CDR2 FQGNSA. The CDR3 has 14 amino acids. CDR3 protein: CASSPDRVYEKLFF. In DNA form, the CDR3 reads TGTGCCAGCAGCCCGGACAGAGTCTATGAAAAACTGTTTTTT.

The gene calls are TRBV19 and TRBJ2-1; 13 nucleotides agree with TRBD2. Trimming removed 10 bases from V and 0 bases from J; junction bases left unmatched: 12. This CDR3 has 18 amino acids. The germline V gene has CDR1 LNHDA and CDR2 SQIVND (reference sequence). The CDR3, as DNA: TGTGCCACCTCACCGGGACTAGCGGGGATGAGCTCCTACAATGAGCAGTTCTTC. It yields the protein CATSPGLAGMSSYNEQFF.

V gene TRBV20-1 combines with J gene TRBJ1-5; 7 bases line up with TRBD1. From germline, CDR1 is DFQATT and CDR2 SNEGSKA (reference sequence). The length of the CDR3 is 14 residues. Losses at the gene ends were 3 bases for V and 1 base for J; bases not matched to a gene: 3. As DNA, the CDR3 is TGCAGTGCTAGTCTGGACAGGAGCAATCAGCCCCAGCATTTT. As protein: CSASLDRSNQPQHF.

The V call is TRBV15, the J call TRBJ1-2; TRBD1 agrees at 11 bases. The trim removed 4 bases at V and 4 bases at J, leaving 5 bases unmatched. Germline assignment: CDR1 LNHNV and CDR2 YYDKDF (reference sequence). This CDR3 spans 15 amino acids. The CDR3 sequence: CATSTRTGGVYGYTF. CDR3 in DNA: TGTGCCACCAGCACACGGACAGGGGGCGTCTATGGCTACACCTTC.

This chain uses TRBV6-5 with TRBJ1-1, with D maybe TRBD1 (5 bases). The CDR3 sequence is 14 residues long. V lost 8 bases, J lost 10 bases, and 23 bases lay in between. Germline V lookup: CDR1 MNHEY, CDR2 SVGAGI. The CDR3 spells CASGHDGRANVAFF. In DNA, the CDR3 is TGTGCCAGCGGACACGACGGCAGGGCCAACGTAGCTTTCTTT.

V and J are TRBV7-2 and TRBJ2-3, with D unclear. CDR3 length: 14 residues. Trimming stripped 5 bases from V and 2 bases from J, with 11 bases between. Germline loops: CDR1 SGHTA, CDR2 FQGNSA. The DNA for the CDR3 is TGTGCCAGCAGCCTCCCCGGTGTCACAGATACGCAGTATTTT. Translated, it gives CASSLPGVTDTQYF.

The chain combines TRBV4-3 with TRBJ1-5, with D possibly being TRBD1 (5 bases). V lost 0 bases and J lost 7, with 13 bases in between. The CDR3 length is 15 residues. Per the germline V gene, CDR1 is LGHNA and CDR2 is YSLEER. For the CDR3, the DNA is TGCGCCAGCAGCCAAGATCGATACCCAGGGCAGCCCCAGCATTTT. It is translated as CASSQDRYPGQPQHF.

This clone was detected only once. The rearrangement uses TRBV9 and TRBJ1-4, with TRBD1 matching 8 bases. Germline CDR1 SGDLS, CDR2 YYNGEE. The V and J ends lost 4 bases and 2 bases, in that order; junction bases with no gene match: 1. The CDR3 is 14 amino acids. The CDR3 sequence: CASSRQGTNEKLFF. CDR3 coding DNA: TGTGCCAGCAGCCGACAGGGGACTAATGAAAAACTGTTTTTT.